These T cell receptor beta chains were read from a single sample in a study of human T cells and chemical hapten exposure. MiXCR, run by TCRdb on the RACE reads, gives a single entry per CDR3 protein. The sample gives around 100,000 distinct CDR3 sequences, roughly 10% of which show up once; 2.5% to 4% is in the top ten. The sample here was whole blood, taken in connection with sensitization to the hapten diphenylcyclopropenone (DPC). These receptor sequences come from a woman aged 40 to 50 with alopecia areata. Some clones in this sample may be carry-over from other donors' samples. Each CDR3 is given without its conserved first and last residue. The order of the fields is J gene, V gene, CDR3 protein.

TRBJ2-3 TRBV5-4 ASSLDRGPPSGKTDTQY
TRBJ1-5 TRBV5-5 ASSLDPGAQH
TRBJ2-7 TRBV7-2 ASSFPGPPYEQY
TRBJ2-3 TRBV29-1 SAGDRPYTDTQY
TRBJ2-7 TRBV20-1 SAPVPGGSYEQY
TRBJ2-3 TRBV24-1 ATSDRGQFTDTQY
TRBJ1-6 TRBV2 ASRDRANSPLH
TRBJ2-2 TRBV9 ASSVVRFANTGELF
TRBJ2-1 TRBV7-2 ASSPRGPTMNEQF
TRBJ1-1 TRBV10-1 ASTPNWNTEAF
TRBJ1-2 TRBV3-2 ASSQGSGNYGYT
TRBJ2-1 TRBV28 ASRLTGAPYNEQF
TRBJ2-3 TRBV4-3 ASSQGLYTDTQY
TRBJ2-1 TRBV12-5 ASVLGLGQYNEQF
TRBJ1-5 TRBV7-9 ASSLDRGTGGNQPQH
TRBJ1-1 TRBV7-9 ASSIGDRKNTEAF
TRBJ1-5 TRBV6-6 ASSYIGTVHNQPQH
TRBJ2-7 TRBV6-2/TRBV6-3 ASSFPTSDLRAGNLEQY